The rows below give T cell receptor beta chains drawn from one sample of a study of beta chain features in type 1 diabetes. Assay used: immunoSEQ multiplex PCR; TCRdb lists only in-frame clones, some missing. Among about 320,000 clones listed, 12% to 15% were seen once. The sequencing sample was made of central memory CD4+ T cells from blood. These receptors all stem from a man aged 25-45 years in good health. The CDR3 runs from the conserved cysteine through the conserved F or W. Fields, in order: clone size, D gene, J gene, V gene, CDR3 protein, CDR3 DNA. The D gene is left open where the match is weak. Rows give clone size only sometimes, using once, few, many, or a class for an expanded clone.

abundance: few
d_gene: -
j_gene: TRBJ2-3
v_gene: TRBV18
CDR3aa: CASSPIQKLTDTQYF
CDR3nt: TGTGCCAGCTCACCCATACAAAAACTCACAGATACGCAGTATTTT

abundance: few
d_gene: -
j_gene: TRBJ1-1
v_gene: TRBV4-2
CDR3aa: CASSQRGQGLNTEAFF
CDR3nt: TGTGCCAGCAGCCAAAGAGGGCAGGGCCTGAACACTGAAGCTTTCTTT

abundance: -
d_gene: -
j_gene: TRBJ2-1
v_gene: TRBV27
CDR3aa: CASSSLASLRYNEQFF
CDR3nt: TGTGCCAGCAGTTCCCTGGCTAGCCTCAGATACAATGAGCAGTTCTTC

abundance: many
d_gene: TRBD2
j_gene: TRBJ2-4
v_gene: TRBV11-2
CDR3aa: CASSRLAGIAKNIQYF
CDR3nt: TGTGCCAGCAGCCGACTAGCGGGGATAGCCAAAAACATTCAGTACTTC

abundance: few
d_gene: -
j_gene: TRBJ1-6
v_gene: TRBV2
CDR3aa: CASSEGGDNSPLHF
CDR3nt: TGTGCCAGCAGTGAGGGTGGCGATAATTCACCCCTCCACTTT

abundance: few
d_gene: -
j_gene: TRBJ2-7
v_gene: TRBV7-2
CDR3aa: CASSLGSGQYNEQYF
CDR3nt: TGTGCCAGCAGCTTAGGATCTGGGCAGTACAACGAGCAGTACTTC

abundance: few
d_gene: -
j_gene: TRBJ2-5
v_gene: TRBV5-4
CDR3aa: CASSELGDPVNF
CDR3nt: TGTGCCAGCAGCGAGCTAGGGGACCCGGTTAACTTC

abundance: few
d_gene: -
j_gene: TRBJ1-5
v_gene: TRBV4-1
CDR3aa: CASSQGSGAGQPQHF
CDR3nt: TGCGCCAGCAGCCAAGGATCGGGGGCTGGGCAGCCCCAGCATTTT

abundance: few
d_gene: -
j_gene: TRBJ1-2
v_gene: TRBV30
CDR3aa: CAWSVRTTYGYTF
CDR3nt: TGTGCCTGGAGTGTGAGGACAACCTATGGCTACACCTTC

abundance: -
d_gene: -
j_gene: TRBJ1-1
v_gene: TRBV11-2
CDR3aa: CASSRKLNTEAFF
CDR3nt: TGTGCCAGCAGCCGAAAGCTGAACACTGAAGCTTTCTTT

abundance: -
d_gene: TRBD1
j_gene: TRBJ2-2
v_gene: TRBV5-1
CDR3aa: CASSRGQGGTGELFF
CDR3nt: TGCGCCAGCAGCAGGGGACAGGGTGGCACCGGGGAGCTGTTTTTT

abundance: many
d_gene: -
j_gene: TRBJ1-1
v_gene: TRBV2
CDR3aa: CASSPPGKGQAFF
CDR3nt: TGTGCCAGCAGCCCCCCAGGGAAGGGGCAAGCTTTCTTT

abundance: -
d_gene: -
j_gene: TRBJ2-6
v_gene: TRBV6-5
CDR3aa: CASSYSILVGDVLTF
CDR3nt: TGTGCCAGCAGTTACTCCATTCTGGTTGGAGACGTCCTGACTTTC

abundance: -
d_gene: -
j_gene: TRBJ2-1
v_gene: TRBV7-2
CDR3aa: CASSLSLPGSYNEQFF
CDR3nt: TGTGCCAGCAGCTTATCACTCCCCGGGTCCTACAATGAGCAGTTCTTC

abundance: few
d_gene: TRBD2
j_gene: TRBJ2-1
v_gene: TRBV7-6
CDR3aa: CASSLPTSGGAPSSYNEQFF
CDR3nt: TGTGCCAGCAGCTTACCCACTAGCGGGGGGGCCCCGAGCTCCTACAATGAGCAGTTCTTC

abundance: few
d_gene: -
j_gene: TRBJ1-4
v_gene: TRBV11-1
CDR3aa: CASRSRREGANEKLFF
CDR3nt: TGTGCCAGCAGATCTCGTCGTGAAGGGGCTAATGAAAAACTGTTTTTT

abundance: -
d_gene: TRBD2
j_gene: TRBJ2-1
v_gene: TRBV7-9
CDR3aa: CASLLARGSNEQFF
CDR3nt: TGTGCCAGCCTACTAGCGCGGGGGTCCAATGAGCAGTTCTTC

abundance: few
d_gene: TRBD1
j_gene: TRBJ2-7
v_gene: TRBV29-1
CDR3aa: CSDKTHNRGLFYEQYF
CDR3nt: TGCAGCGACAAAACCCATAACAGGGGGCTATTCTACGAGCAGTACTTC

abundance: few
d_gene: -
j_gene: TRBJ1-5
v_gene: TRBV30
CDR3aa: CAWSPGYSNQPQHF
CDR3nt: TGTGCCTGGAGTCCTGGTTATAGCAATCAGCCCCAGCATTTT

abundance: few
d_gene: -
j_gene: TRBJ2-1
v_gene: TRBV7-2
CDR3aa: CASSLSNNEQFF
CDR3nt: TGTGCCAGCAGCTTATCGAACAATGAGCAGTTCTTC

abundance: few
d_gene: -
j_gene: TRBJ2-5
v_gene: TRBV7-9
CDR3aa: CASSEGRGAWETQYF
CDR3nt: TGTGCCAGCAGCGAAGGCAGGGGGGCATGGGAGACCCAGTACTTC

abundance: -
d_gene: -
j_gene: TRBJ2-4
v_gene: TRBV6-1
CDR3aa: CASSELAGKNIQYF
CDR3nt: TGTGCCAGCAGTGAACTGGCGGGCAAAAACATTCAGTACTTC

abundance: -
d_gene: -
j_gene: TRBJ1-4
v_gene: TRBV7-2
CDR3aa: CASSEQGLLEKLFF
CDR3nt: TGTGCCAGCAGCGAACAGGGCTTGCTAGAAAAACTGTTTTTT

abundance: -
d_gene: TRBD2
j_gene: TRBJ2-2
v_gene: TRBV5-1
CDR3aa: CASSLTGLANTGELFF
CDR3nt: TGCGCCAGCAGCTTAACGGGACTAGCGAACACCGGGGAGCTGTTTTTT

abundance: -
d_gene: TRBD2
j_gene: TRBJ2-2
v_gene: TRBV4-1
CDR3aa: CASSHRREWGTGELFF
CDR3nt: TGCGCCAGCAGCCATAGGCGGGAGTGGGGCACCGGGGAGCTGTTTTTT

abundance: few
d_gene: TRBD2
j_gene: TRBJ2-1
v_gene: TRBV7-2
CDR3aa: CASRPASGRVSNEQFF
CDR3nt: TGTGCCAGCAGACCGGCTAGCGGGAGGGTAAGCAATGAGCAGTTCTTC

abundance: -
d_gene: -
j_gene: TRBJ2-1
v_gene: TRBV7-7
CDR3aa: CASSQVGLPYNEQFF
CDR3nt: TGTGCCAGCAGCCAAGTAGGACTCCCCTACAATGAGCAGTTCTTC

abundance: few
d_gene: TRBD2
j_gene: TRBJ2-1
v_gene: TRBV7-8
CDR3aa: CASSLTPGLAGNEQFF
CDR3nt: TGTGCCAGCAGCCTAACCCCGGGACTAGCGGGAAATGAGCAGTTCTTC

abundance: -
d_gene: -
j_gene: TRBJ1-2
v_gene: TRBV11-2
CDR3aa: CASTERGREQYGYTF
CDR3nt: TGTGCCAGCACGGAGAGGGGAAGGGAACAGTATGGCTACACCTTC

abundance: few
d_gene: TRBD1
j_gene: TRBJ1-1
v_gene: TRBV2
CDR3aa: CASSKQGRTEAFF
CDR3nt: TGTGCCAGCAGTAAACAGGGGAGGACTGAAGCTTTCTTT

abundance: -
d_gene: TRBD1
j_gene: TRBJ1-1
v_gene: TRBV6-1
CDR3aa: CASLRGLNTEAFF
CDR3nt: TGTGCCAGCCTCAGGGGGTTGAACACTGAAGCTTTCTTT

abundance: -
d_gene: -
j_gene: TRBJ1-1
v_gene: TRBV14
CDR3aa: CASSTQAGTEAFF
CDR3nt: TGTGCCAGCAGCACGCAGGCAGGCACTGAAGCTTTCTTT

abundance: -
d_gene: TRBD1
j_gene: TRBJ1-5
v_gene: TRBV5-1
CDR3aa: CASSLAGGSNQPQHF
CDR3nt: TGCGCCAGCAGCTTGGCAGGGGGCAGCAATCAGCCCCAGCATTTT

abundance: -
d_gene: TRBD1
j_gene: TRBJ2-5
v_gene: TRBV6-5
CDR3aa: CASSYSFRGETQYF
CDR3nt: TGTGCCAGCAGTTACTCATTCAGGGGGGAGACCCAGTACTTC

abundance: few
d_gene: TRBD2
j_gene: TRBJ2-1
v_gene: TRBV7-2
CDR3aa: CASSSGLARNNEQFF
CDR3nt: TGTGCCAGCAGCTCGGGACTAGCCCGGAACAATGAGCAGTTCTTC

abundance: few
d_gene: -
j_gene: TRBJ2-6
v_gene: TRBV6-1
CDR3aa: CASSEKQGGQGANVLTF
CDR3nt: TGTGCCAGCAGTGAGAAACAGGGGGGGCAAGGGGCCAACGTCCTGACTTTC

abundance: few
d_gene: -
j_gene: TRBJ1-4
v_gene: TRBV7-2
CDR3aa: CASCGTVATNEKLFF
CDR3nt: TGTGCCAGCTGTGGGACCGTTGCAACTAATGAAAAACTGTTTTTT

abundance: -
d_gene: -
j_gene: TRBJ2-3
v_gene: TRBV5-1
CDR3aa: CASSLVDPRDTQYF
CDR3nt: TGCGCCAGCAGCTTGGTGGACCCTAGGGATACGCAGTATTTT

abundance: -
d_gene: TRBD2
j_gene: TRBJ2-1
v_gene: TRBV4-3
CDR3aa: CASSPLAGGDSEQFF
CDR3nt: TGCGCCAGCAGCCCACTAGCGGGGGGAGATAGTGAGCAGTTCTTC

abundance: few
d_gene: -
j_gene: TRBJ1-4
v_gene: TRBV30
CDR3aa: CAWSVWSDNEKLFF
CDR3nt: TGTGCCTGGAGTGTATGGTCGGATAATGAAAAACTGTTTTTT

abundance: many
d_gene: TRBD1
j_gene: TRBJ2-1
v_gene: TRBV27
CDR3aa: CASSFDGQGPYNEQFF
CDR3nt: TGTGCCAGCAGTTTCGACGGACAGGGGCCCTACAATGAGCAGTTCTTC